Below, 9 T cell receptor beta chains from the same sample are listed, as sequenced in a study of CD8 T cells in Susac syndrome. 0.5 to 1 ug RNA was reverse transcribed with random hexamers. MiXCR was run by TCRdb on the immunoSEQ multiplex PCR reads, yielding one entry per CDR3 protein. This table holds some 170,000 distinct CDR3 sequences, roughly 94% found once. The sample comprised CD4+ T cells from PBMCs. These receptors came from a human donor with Susac syndrome.

The chain links TRBV3-1 to TRBJ1-2, with D uncertain. Trimming removed 0 bases at V and 10 bases at J, with 12 bases between. CDR3 length: 13 amino acids. Germline lookup yields CDR1 LGHDT and CDR2 YNNKEL (reference sequence). The CDR3 reads CASSQDRQSSYTF. The CDR3 DNA follows: TGTGCCAGCAGCCAAGATAGGCAGAGCTCCTACACCTTC.

The chain is built from TRBV18 and TRBJ2-3; 7 nucleotides agree with TRBD2. The germline V gene encodes CDR1 KGHSH and CDR2 LQKENI. The CDR3 loop spans 16 amino acids. After removal of 6 bases from V and 14 bases from J, the junction contained 23 bases not matched to a gene. CDR3 coding DNA: TGTGCCAGCTCCCCGGAAGTGACGGGGACGGCGGGAGCCCCGTATTTT. It specifies CASSPEVTGTAGAPYF.

The rearrangement uses TRBV7-9 and TRBJ2-7; D is perhaps TRBD2 (6 bases). V dropped 6 bases and J dropped 2 bases, with 17 bases sitting between them. The CDR3 is 15 amino acids. CDR1 is SEHNR, CDR2 FQNEAQ, per germline (reference sequence). In DNA, the CDR3 is TGTGCCAGCAGACCACGGTCCGGGAGCCCCTACGAGCAGTACTTC. As protein: CASRPRSGSPYEQYF.

The chain links TRBV4-3 to TRBJ1-1; D gene uncertain. In germline, CDR1 is LGHNA, CDR2 YSLEER. V lost 3 bases and J lost 0, with 14 bases in between. The CDR3 totals 16 residues. The CDR3 is CASSQEVGLMNTEAFF. CDR3 in DNA: TGCGCCAGCAGCCAGGAGGTAGGGTTGATGAACACTGAAGCTTTCTTT.

This clonotype is a singleton in its sample. The CDR3 nucleotides read TGTGCCAGCAGCTTGTACGGACCGGGGGGGATCGATGAGCAGTTCTTC. Protein sequence: CASSLYGPGGIDEQFF. This chain links TRBV5-6 with TRBJ2-1, with 8 bases aligning to TRBD2. Germline V gene lookup returns CDR1 SGHDT and CDR2 YYEEEE. The CDR3 has 16 amino acids. The V and J ends lost 1 base and 8 bases, in that order; junction bases with no gene match: 11.

The chain links TRBV20-1 to TRBJ2-1; 8 bases agree with TRBD2. Trimming cost V 2 bases and J 1 base; bases outside gene matches: 7. From germline, CDR1 is DFQATT and CDR2 SNEGSKA (reference sequence). The CDR3 covers 16 residues. The CDR3 loop is CSARRAGDRSYNEQFF. CDR3 nucleotides: TGCAGTGCTAGAAGAGCGGGAGATAGATCCTACAATGAGCAGTTCTTC.

The gene calls are TRBV6-6 and TRBJ1-1; D is unclear. Germline-derived CDR1 and CDR2 are MNHNY and SVGAGI (reference sequence). The ends were cut back, 9 bases at V and 0 bases at J, with 14 bases in the middle. The CDR3 totals 14 residues. The CDR3 region is CASILEQLNTEAFF. DNA for the CDR3: TGTGCCAGTATCCTAGAGCAACTGAACACTGAAGCTTTCTTT.

V is TRBV9 and J is TRBJ1-2; a possible D gene is TRBD1 (6 bases). Germline CDR1 SGDLS, CDR2 YYNGEE. V was clipped by 3 bases and J by 3 bases, with 18 bases between them. The CDR3 consists of 16 residues. The CDR3 spells CASSGDPGRGHYGYTF. CDR3 in DNA: TGTGCCAGCAGCGGAGATCCGGGACGGGGGCACTATGGCTACACCTTC.

The DNA of the CDR3 is TGCAGTGCTAGGAAGGGGGACCTGTTTTACAATGAGCAGTTCTTC. Residues: CSARKGDLFYNEQFF. V usage is TRBV20-1 and J usage is TRBJ2-1, with a weak D call TRBD1 (6 bases). CDR1 and CDR2 (germline): DFQATT, SNEGSKA (reference sequence). Trimming pared 3 bases from V and 4 bases from J, leaving 16 bases between. The CDR3 runs 15 residues.